The next 8 T cell receptor beta chains were all read from a single sample in a study of Ad26.COV2.S vaccination and SARS-CoV-2 variants. Noted treatment: 15 to 20 received Ad26.COV2.S at low or high dose, single or two shots; about five received placebo; per-sample allocation not given. Day 63 after the first injection of vaccine or placebo was the sampling time. Generated by immunoSEQ multiplex PCR, the TCRdb table keeps only in-frame clones and is missing some. The sample shows some 320,000 clones, around 84% of them seen only once. Specimen: peripheral blood, collected in a trial of Ad26.COV2.S vaccine versus placebo. The source is a person between 18 and 60 years old who received the Ad26.COV2.S COVID-19 vaccine or a placebo.

This clone came up a few times. The chain employs TRBV27 and TRBJ1-6; TRBD1 is a possible D gene (5 bases). The CDR3 contains 18 residues. V gave up 2 bases and J gave up 7 bases, with 21 bases separating them. Looked up from germline, CDR1 is MNHEY and CDR2 is SMNVEV (reference sequence). This chain's CDR3 is CASSLRLTGTIKNSPLHF. DNA for the CDR3: TGTGCCAGCAGTTTAAGGTTGACGGGGACTATAAAGAATTCACCCCTCCACTTT.

The gene calls are TRBV7-8 and TRBJ2-7; 10 bases are a match to TRBD1. J was trimmed by 2 bases and V by 5 bases; bases with no gene match: 3. The CDR3 runs 14 residues. Germline V gene data show CDR1 as SGHVS and CDR2 as FQNEAQ. DNA for the CDR3: TGTGCCAGCAGCGCTGGGACAGGGGCCTACGAGCAGTACTTC. This codes for CASSAGTGAYEQYF.

The chain has TRBV7-9 and TRBJ1-1; the D is unclear. Germline V gene sequence: CDR1 SEHNR, CDR2 FQNEAQ (reference sequence). The CDR3 runs to 15 residues. Trimming removed 5 bases at V and 4 bases at J, with 17 bases between. CDR3 bases: TGTGCCAGCAGCCCGCAGACCGGTTCGACCACTGAAGCTTTCTTT. It encodes CASSPQTGSTTEAFF.

This chain connects TRBV11-2 to TRBJ1-2; no clear D gene. CDR1 SGHAT and CDR2 FQNNGV come from the germline V gene. The CDR3 has 12 residues. V dropped 0 bases and J dropped 7 bases, with 6 bases sitting between them. The CDR3 nucleotides read TGTGCCAGCAGCTTAGAGGGCCGTGGCTACACCTTC. It codes for CASSLEGRGYTF.

The gene calls are TRBV19 and TRBJ2-2, with D perhaps TRBD1 or TRBD2 (5 bases each). The germline gives CDR1 LNHDA, CDR2 SQIVND (reference sequence). This CDR3 contains 16 residues. The V end lost 5 bases, the J end lost 4 bases, and 17 bases lay between the germline ends. The CDR3 spells CASSGGPRTGTGELFF. The CDR3 DNA is TGTGCCAGTAGTGGGGGACCGAGAACGGGCACCGGGGAGCTGTTTTTT.

This clone showed up just once. This chain links TRBV6-2 or TRBV6-3 with TRBJ1-1; 8 bases map to TRBD1. V lost 5 bases and J lost 0; bases outside the gene matches: 5. The CDR3 spans 15 residues. Germline values: CDR1 MNHEY, CDR2 SVGEGT. The CDR3 sequence is CASSLTTGVNTEAFF. In DNA form, the CDR3 reads TGTGCCAGCAGTCTAACGACAGGGGTGAACACTGAAGCTTTCTTT.

The J gene is TRBJ1-1, the V gene TRBV7-3, with D possibly being TRBD1 (6 bases). The CDR3 totals 13 residues. Germline V gene sequence: CDR1 SGHTA, CDR2 FQGTGA. V was trimmed by 5 bases and J by 6 bases, leaving 13 bases between them. CDR3 sequence reads: CASSVTQGAEAFF. The CDR3 DNA reads TGTGCCAGCAGCGTCACACAGGGTGCTGAAGCTTTCTTT. Full variable domain (rest looked up from reference TRBV7-3 and TRBJ1-1): GAGVSQTPSNKVTEKGKYVELRCDPISGHTALYWYRQSLGQGPEFLIYFQGTGAADDSGLPNDRFFAVRPEGSVSTLKIQRTERGDSAVYLCASSVTQGAEAFFGQGTRLTVV.

The chain links TRBV6-2 or TRBV6-3 to TRBJ2-7; 8 bases match TRBD1. This CDR3 is 14 amino acids long. Germline CDR1 and CDR2: MNHEY and SVGEGT. J lost 1 base, V lost 5 bases, and 4 bases had no gene match. The CDR3 DNA reads TGTGCCAGCAGTCGGTACAGGGGGTCCTACGAGCAGTACTTC. It yields the protein CASSRYRGSYEQYF.